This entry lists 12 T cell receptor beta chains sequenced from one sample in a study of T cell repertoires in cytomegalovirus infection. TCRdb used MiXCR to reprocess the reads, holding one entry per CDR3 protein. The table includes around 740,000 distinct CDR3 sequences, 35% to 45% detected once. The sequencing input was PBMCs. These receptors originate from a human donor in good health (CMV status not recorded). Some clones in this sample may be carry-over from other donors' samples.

As DNA, the CDR3 is TGTGCCAGCAGACGACAGGGAGGTTCGTACGAGCAGTACTTC. The encoded protein is CASRRQGGSYEQYF. V gene TRBV28 combines with J gene TRBJ2-7, with D possibly being TRBD1 (7 bases). The CDR3 loop spans 14 amino acids. Trimming cost V 6 bases and J 4 bases, with 16 bases left between them. Germline CDR1 MDHEN, CDR2 SYDVKM.

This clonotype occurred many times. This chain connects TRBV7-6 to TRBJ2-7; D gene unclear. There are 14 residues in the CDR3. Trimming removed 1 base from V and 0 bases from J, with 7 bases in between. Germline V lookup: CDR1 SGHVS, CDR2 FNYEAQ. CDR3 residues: CASSLVGNSYEQYF. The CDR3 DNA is TGTGCCAGCAGCTTAGTGGGGAACTCCTACGAGCAGTACTTC.

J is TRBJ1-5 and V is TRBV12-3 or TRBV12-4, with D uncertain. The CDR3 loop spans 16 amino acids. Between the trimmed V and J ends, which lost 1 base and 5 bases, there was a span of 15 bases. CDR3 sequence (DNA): TGTGCCAGCAGTTTAGGGGCGGAGCTTAAAGATCAGCCCCAGCATTTT. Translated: CASSLGAELKDQPQHF.

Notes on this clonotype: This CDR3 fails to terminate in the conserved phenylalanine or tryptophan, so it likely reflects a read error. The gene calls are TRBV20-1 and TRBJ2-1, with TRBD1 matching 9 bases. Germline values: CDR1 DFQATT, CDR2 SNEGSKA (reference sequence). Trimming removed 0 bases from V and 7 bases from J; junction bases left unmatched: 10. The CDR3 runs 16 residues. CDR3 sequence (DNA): TGCAGTGCTAGAGAGTGGGGGGACAGGGAGAAAAATGAGCAGTTCTGC. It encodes CSAREWGDREKNEQFC.

The CDR3 here is CASSITSSPMNTEAFF. The CDR3 DNA is TGTGCCAGTAGTATAACGAGTAGCCCGATGAACACTGAAGCTTTCTTT. The chain carries TRBV19 and TRBJ1-1; D unresolved. The CDR3 length is 16 residues. Trimming pared 2 bases from V and 0 bases from J, leaving 13 bases between. Germline V CDR1 and CDR2: LNHDA, SQIVND (reference sequence). The full variable domain, rest sourced from reference TRBV19 and TRBJ1-1, is DGGITQSPKYLFRKEGQNVTLSCEQNLNHDAMYWYRQDPGQGLRLIYYSQIVNDFQKGDIAEGYSVSREKKESFPLTVTSAQKNPTAFYLCASSITSSPMNTEAFFGQGTRLTVV.

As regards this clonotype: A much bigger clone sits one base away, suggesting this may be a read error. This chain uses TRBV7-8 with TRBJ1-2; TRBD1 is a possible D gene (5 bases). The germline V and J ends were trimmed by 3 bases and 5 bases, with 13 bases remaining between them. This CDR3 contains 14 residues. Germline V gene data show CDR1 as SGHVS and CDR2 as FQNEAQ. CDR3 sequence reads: CASSLRQSKYGYTF. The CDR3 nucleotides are TGTGCCAGCAGCTTGCGACAGAGCAAGTATGGCTACACCTTC.

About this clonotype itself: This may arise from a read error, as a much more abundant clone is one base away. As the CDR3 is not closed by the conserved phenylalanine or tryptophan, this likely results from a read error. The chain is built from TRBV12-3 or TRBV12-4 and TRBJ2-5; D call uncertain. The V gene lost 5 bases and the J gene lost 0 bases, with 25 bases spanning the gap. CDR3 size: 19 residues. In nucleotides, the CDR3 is TGTGCCAGCAGTACGTCTGAAATAAGGGTACGCCTTTACCAAGAGACCCAGTACTTA. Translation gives CASSTSEIRVRLYQETQYL.

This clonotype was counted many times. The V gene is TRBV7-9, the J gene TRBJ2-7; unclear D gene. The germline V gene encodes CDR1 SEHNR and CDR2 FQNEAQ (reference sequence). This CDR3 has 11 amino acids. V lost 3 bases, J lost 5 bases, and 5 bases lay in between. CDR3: CASSFGNEQYF. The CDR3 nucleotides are TGTGCCAGCAGCTTCGGAAACGAGCAGTACTTC.

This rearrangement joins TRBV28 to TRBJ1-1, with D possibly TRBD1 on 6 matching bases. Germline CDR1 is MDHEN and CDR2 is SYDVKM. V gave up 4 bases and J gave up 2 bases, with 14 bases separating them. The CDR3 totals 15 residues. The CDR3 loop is CASSSGGGENTEAFF. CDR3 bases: TGTGCCAGCAGTTCGGGAGGGGGGGAAAACACTGAAGCTTTCTTT.

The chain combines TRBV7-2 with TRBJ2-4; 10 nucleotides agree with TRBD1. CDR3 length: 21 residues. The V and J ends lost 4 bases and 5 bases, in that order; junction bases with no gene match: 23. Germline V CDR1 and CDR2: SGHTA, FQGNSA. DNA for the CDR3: TGTGCCAGCAGCTCAAGTGGACCGGGACAGGGGTTAGCCAATATCCAAAACATTCAGTACTTC. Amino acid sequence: CASSSSGPGQGLANIQNIQYF. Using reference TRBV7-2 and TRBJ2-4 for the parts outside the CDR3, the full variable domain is GAGVSQSPSNKVTEKGKDVELRCDPISGHTALYWYRQSLGQGLEFLIYFQGNSAPDKSGLPSDRFSAERTGGSVSTLTIQRTQQEDSAVYLCASSSSGPGQGLANIQNIQYFGAGTRLSVL.

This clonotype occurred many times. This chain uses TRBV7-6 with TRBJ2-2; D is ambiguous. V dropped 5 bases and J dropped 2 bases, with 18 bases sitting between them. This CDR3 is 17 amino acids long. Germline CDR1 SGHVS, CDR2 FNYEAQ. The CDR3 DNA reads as TGTGCCAGCAGCATCAGGCCCTATCCGACAAACACCGGGGAGCTGTTTTTT. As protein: CASSIRPYPTNTGELFF. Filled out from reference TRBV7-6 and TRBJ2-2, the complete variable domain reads GAGVSQSPRYKVTKRGQDVALRCDPISGHVSLYWYRQALGQGPEFLTYFNYEAQQDKSGLPNDRFSAERPEGSISTLTIQRTEQRDSAMYRCASSIRPYPTNTGELFFGEGSRLTVL.

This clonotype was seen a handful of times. CDR3 in amino acids: CASSSKPQGASYGYTF. CDR3 coding DNA: TGTGCCAGCAGTTCTAAACCACAGGGGGCGAGCTATGGCTACACCTTC. V usage is TRBV11-2 and J usage is TRBJ1-2; TRBD1 aligns across 9 bases. CDR3 length equals 16 residues. Germline V lookup: CDR1 SGHAT, CDR2 FQNNGV. Trimming cost V 6 bases and J 4 bases; bases outside gene matches: 12.